These T cell receptor beta chains were read from a single sample in a study of control samples from healthy donors and cancer patients. Measured with immunoSEQ multiplex PCR; TCRdb has only the in-frame clones, and not every one. The table lists some 130,000 clones, about 92% of them singletons. Specimen: PBMCs. Receptor source: a man aged 50-59 years with head and neck cancer. The CDR3 runs from the conserved cysteine through the conserved F or W. The order of the fields is D gene, clone size, J gene, V gene, CDR3 protein, CDR3 DNA. D genes are given only for firm matches. Clone size is stated in some rows and not others, as once, few, many or a class when expanded.

-	-	TRBJ1-1	TRBV6-5	CASSKLGDTEAFF	TGTGCCAGCAGCAAATTAGGGGACACTGAAGCTTTCTTT
TRBD1	-	TRBJ2-1	TRBV3-1/TRBV3-2	CASSRSGTVYRYEQFF	TGTGCCAGCAGCCGGTCCGGGACAGTATACAGGTATGAGCAGTTCTTC
-	-	TRBJ2-1	TRBV2	CASSDRSGTYNEQFF	TGTGCCAGCAGTGATAGAAGCGGTACCTACAATGAGCAGTTCTTC
-	-	TRBJ2-7	TRBV7-9	CASSSHSNSYEQYF	TGTGCCAGCAGCTCCCACTCGAATTCCTACGAGCAGTACTTC
-	-	TRBJ2-1	TRBV9	CASSVEIGRSNEQFF	TGTGCCAGCAGCGTAGAGATAGGGAGGAGCAATGAGCAGTTCTTC
-	-	TRBJ2-2	TRBV5-6	CASSPVGFTGELFF	TGTGCCAGCAGCCCGGTGGGGTTCACCGGGGAGCTGTTTTTT
-	-	TRBJ2-2	TRBV30	CAWDNTGELFF	TGTGCCTGGGATAACACCGGGGAGCTGTTTTTT
TRBD2	once	TRBJ2-1	TRBV19	CASSVAGEQFF	TGTGCCAGTAGCGTAGCGGGGGAGCAGTTCTTC
TRBD1	-	TRBJ2-3	TRBV6-4	CASSDQQGDTQYF	TGTGCCAGCAGTGACCAACAGGGGGATACGCAGTATTTT
-	once	TRBJ1-1	TRBV10-3	CAISEPTSGNTEAFF	TGTGCCATCAGTGAGCCAACGTCCGGGAACACTGAAGCTTTCTTT
TRBD2	-	TRBJ2-1	TRBV28	CASRDGGATYNEQFF	TGTGCCAGCAGAGACGGGGGGGCAACCTACAATGAGCAGTTCTTC
-	-	TRBJ2-3	TRBV18	CASSPGQGADTQYF	TGTGCCAGCTCACCGGGGCAGGGCGCAGATACGCAGTATTTT
-	-	TRBJ1-1	TRBV5-4	CASSLKGTEAFF	TGTGCCAGCAGCTTGAAGGGCACTGAAGCTTTCTTT
-	-	TRBJ1-4	TRBV3-1/TRBV3-2	CASSQARLNEKLFF	TGTGCCAGCAGCCAAGCCAGGCTTAATGAAAAACTGTTTTTT
TRBD2	-	TRBJ2-7	TRBV7-2	CASSLDGTRREQYF	TGTGCCAGCAGCTTAGATGGGACTAGGCGCGAGCAGTACTTC
-	-	TRBJ1-6	TRBV6-5	CASKEFNSPLHF	TGTGCCTCTAAGGAATTTAATTCACCCCTCCACTTT
-	-	TRBJ2-3	TRBV9	CASSDSRVGGPTDTQYF	TGTGCCAGCAGCGACTCCCGTGTCGGGGGGCCCACAGATACGCAGTATTTT
-	few	TRBJ2-3	TRBV18	CASSPLSGAPERGRTDTQYF	TGTGCCAGCTCACCTCTCTCAGGGGCCCCGGAGAGGGGAAGGACAGATACGCAGTATTTT
-	-	TRBJ1-4	TRBV4-1	CASSKGLMEKLFF	TGCGCCAGCAGCAAGGGATTAATGGAAAAACTGTTTTTT
-	-	TRBJ2-1	TRBV3-1/TRBV3-2	CASSQTDNEQFF	TGTGCCAGCAGCCAAACGGACAATGAGCAGTTCTTC
-	-	TRBJ2-3	TRBV24-1	CATRVGGDTDTQYF	TGTGCCACCCGAGTGGGGGGAGACACAGATACGCAGTATTTT
TRBD1	-	TRBJ1-4	TRBV5-4	CASSRQGTNEKLFF	TGTGCCAGCAGCAGACAGGGAACTAATGAAAAACTGTTTTTT
TRBD1	-	TRBJ2-7	TRBV19	CASSSGTGSFVEQYF	TGTGCCAGTAGCTCTGGGACAGGGAGTTTCGTCGAGCAGTACTTC
-	-	TRBJ1-1	TRBV6-5	CASRGPHANTEAFF	TGTGCCAGCAGAGGACCCCATGCGAACACTGAAGCTTTCTTT